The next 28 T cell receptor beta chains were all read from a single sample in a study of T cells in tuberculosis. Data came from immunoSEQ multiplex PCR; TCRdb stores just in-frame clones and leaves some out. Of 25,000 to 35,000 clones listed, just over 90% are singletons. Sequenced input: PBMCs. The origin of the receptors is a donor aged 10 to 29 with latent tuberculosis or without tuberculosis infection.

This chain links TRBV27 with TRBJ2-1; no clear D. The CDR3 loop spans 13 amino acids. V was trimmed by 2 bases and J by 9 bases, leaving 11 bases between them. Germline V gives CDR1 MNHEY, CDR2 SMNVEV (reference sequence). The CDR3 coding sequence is TGTGCCAGCAGTTTAGTCCTTTTCAGTGAGCAGTTCTTC. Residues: CASSLVLFSEQFF.

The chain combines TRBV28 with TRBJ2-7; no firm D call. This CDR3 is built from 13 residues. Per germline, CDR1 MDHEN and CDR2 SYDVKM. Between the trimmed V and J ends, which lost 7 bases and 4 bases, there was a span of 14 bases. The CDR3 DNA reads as TGTGCCAGCACCTCACTCGTTAAATACGAGCAGTACTTC. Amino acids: CASTSLVKYEQYF.

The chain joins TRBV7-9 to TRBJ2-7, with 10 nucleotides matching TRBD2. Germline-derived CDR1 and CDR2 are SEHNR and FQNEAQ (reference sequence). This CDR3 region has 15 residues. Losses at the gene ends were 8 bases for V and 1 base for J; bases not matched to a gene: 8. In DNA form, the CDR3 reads TGTGCCAGCCAGCGGGAGGGCTGGACTTCCTACGAGCAGTACTTC. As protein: CASQREGWTSYEQYF. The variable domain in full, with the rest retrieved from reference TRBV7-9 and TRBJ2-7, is DTGVSQNPRHKITKRGQNVTFRCDPISEHNRLYWYRQTLGQGPEFLTYFQNEAQLEKSRLLSDRFSAERPKGSFSTLEIQRTEQGDSAMYLCASQREGWTSYEQYFGPGTRLTVT.

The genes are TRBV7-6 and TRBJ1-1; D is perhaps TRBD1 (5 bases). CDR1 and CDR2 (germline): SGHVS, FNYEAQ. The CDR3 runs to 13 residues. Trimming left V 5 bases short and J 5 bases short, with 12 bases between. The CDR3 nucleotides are TGTGCCAGCAGCCCCCGGGCAGGGACTGAAGCTTTCTTT. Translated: CASSPRAGTEAFF.

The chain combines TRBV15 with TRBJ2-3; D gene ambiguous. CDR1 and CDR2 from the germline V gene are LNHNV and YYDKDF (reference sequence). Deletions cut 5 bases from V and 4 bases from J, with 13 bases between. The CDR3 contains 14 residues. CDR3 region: CATSGGVRADTQYF. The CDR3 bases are TGTGCCACCAGCGGTGGAGTACGAGCAGATACGCAGTATTTT.

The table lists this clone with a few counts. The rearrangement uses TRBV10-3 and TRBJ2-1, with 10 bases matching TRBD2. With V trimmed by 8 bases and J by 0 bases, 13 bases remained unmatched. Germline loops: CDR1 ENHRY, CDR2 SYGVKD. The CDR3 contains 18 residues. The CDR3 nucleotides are TGTGCCATCGGTGGCCCTAGCGGGGGCCGTAGCTCCTACAATGAGCAGTTCTTC. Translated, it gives CAIGGPSGGRSSYNEQFF.

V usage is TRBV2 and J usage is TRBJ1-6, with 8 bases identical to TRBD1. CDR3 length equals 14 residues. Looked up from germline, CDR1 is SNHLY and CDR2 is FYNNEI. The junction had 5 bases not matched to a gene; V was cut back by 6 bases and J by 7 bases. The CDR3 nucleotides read TGTGCCAGCAGCCCGGACAGGGCAAATTCACCCCTCCACTTT. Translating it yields CASSPDRANSPLHF. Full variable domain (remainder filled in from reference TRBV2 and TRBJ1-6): EPEVTQTPSHQVTQMGQEVILRCVPISNHLYFYWYRQILGQKVEFLVSFYNNEISEKSEIFDDQFSVERPDGSNFTLKIRSTKLEDSAMYFCASSPDRANSPLHFGNGTRLTVT.

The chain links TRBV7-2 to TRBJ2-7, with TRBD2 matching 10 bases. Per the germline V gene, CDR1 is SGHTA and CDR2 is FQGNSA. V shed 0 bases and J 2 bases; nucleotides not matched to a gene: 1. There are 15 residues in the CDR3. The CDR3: CASSLAGTSAYEQYF. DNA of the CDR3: TGTGCCAGCAGCTTAGCCGGGACTAGCGCCTACGAGCAGTACTTC.

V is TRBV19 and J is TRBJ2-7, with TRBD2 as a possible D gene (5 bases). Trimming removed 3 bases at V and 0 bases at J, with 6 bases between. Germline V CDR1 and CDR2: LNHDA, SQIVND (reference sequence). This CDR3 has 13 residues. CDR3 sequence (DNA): TGTGCCAGTAGTATTACTAGCTCCTACGAGCAGTACTTC. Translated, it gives CASSITSSYEQYF.

CDR3 in amino acids: CASSPLTTLNTEAFF. The CDR3 nucleotides read TGTGCCAGCAGTCCCCTGACAACTTTGAACACTGAAGCTTTCTTT. The chain is built from TRBV6-1 and TRBJ1-1; D is unclear. CDR1 is MNHNS, CDR2 SASEGT, per germline. The CDR3 runs 15 residues. Between the trimmed V and J ends, which lost 5 bases and 0 bases, there was a span of 13 bases.

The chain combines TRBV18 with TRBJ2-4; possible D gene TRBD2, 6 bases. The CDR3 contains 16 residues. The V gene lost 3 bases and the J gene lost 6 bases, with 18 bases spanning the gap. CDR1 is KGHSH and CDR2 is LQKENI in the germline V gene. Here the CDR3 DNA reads TGTGCCAGCTCACCCCTTCCCGGAGGGCTATCAAACATTCAGTACTTC. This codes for CASSPLPGGLSNIQYF. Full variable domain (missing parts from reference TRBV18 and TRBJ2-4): NAGVMQNPRHLVRRRGQEARLRCSPMKGHSHVYWYRQLPEEGLKFMVYLQKENIIDESGMPKERFSAEFPKEGPSILRIQQVVRGDSAAYFCASSPLPGGLSNIQYFGAGTRLSVL.

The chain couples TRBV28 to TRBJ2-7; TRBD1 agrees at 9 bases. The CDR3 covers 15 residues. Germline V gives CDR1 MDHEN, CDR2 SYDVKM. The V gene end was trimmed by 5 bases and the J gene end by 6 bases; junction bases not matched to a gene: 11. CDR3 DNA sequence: TGTGCCAGCAGTCAAATAGGGGACAGGGAGAGCGAGCAGTACTTC. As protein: CASSQIGDRESEQYF. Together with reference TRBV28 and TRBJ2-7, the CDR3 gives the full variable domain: DVKVTQSSRYLVKRTGEKVFLECVQDMDHENMFWYRQDPGLGLRLIYFSYDVKMKEKGDIPEGYSVSREKKERFSLILESASTNQTSMYLCASSQIGDRESEQYFGPGTRLTVT.

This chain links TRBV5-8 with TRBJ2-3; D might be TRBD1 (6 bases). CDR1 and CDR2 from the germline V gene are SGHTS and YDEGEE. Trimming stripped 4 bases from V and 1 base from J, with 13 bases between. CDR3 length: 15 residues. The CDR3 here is CASSRRGSGTDTQYF. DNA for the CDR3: TGTGCCAGCAGCCGCAGGGGCTCTGGCACAGATACGCAGTATTTT.

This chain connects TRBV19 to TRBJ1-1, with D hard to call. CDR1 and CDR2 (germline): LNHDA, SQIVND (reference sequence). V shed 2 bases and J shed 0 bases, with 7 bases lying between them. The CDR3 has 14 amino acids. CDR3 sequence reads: CASSIPVLNTEAFF. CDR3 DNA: TGTGCCAGTAGTATACCAGTATTGAACACTGAAGCTTTCTTT. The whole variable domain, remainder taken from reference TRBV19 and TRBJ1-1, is DGGITQSPKYLFRKEGQNVTLSCEQNLNHDAMYWYRQDPGQGLRLIYYSQIVNDFQKGDIAEGYSVSREKKESFPLTVTSAQKNPTAFYLCASSIPVLNTEAFFGQGTRLTVV.

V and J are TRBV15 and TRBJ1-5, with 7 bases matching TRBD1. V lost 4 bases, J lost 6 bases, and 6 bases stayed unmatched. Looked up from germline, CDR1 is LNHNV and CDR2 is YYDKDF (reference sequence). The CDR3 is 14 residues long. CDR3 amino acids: CATSIGQESQPQHF. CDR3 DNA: TGTGCCACCAGCATAGGACAGGAGAGTCAGCCCCAGCATTTT.

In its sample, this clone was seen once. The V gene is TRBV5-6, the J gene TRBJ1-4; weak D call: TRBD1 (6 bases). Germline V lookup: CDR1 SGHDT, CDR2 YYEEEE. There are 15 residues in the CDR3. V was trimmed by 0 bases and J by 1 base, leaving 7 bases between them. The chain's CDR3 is CASSLGGGTNEKLFF. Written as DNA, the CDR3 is TGTGCCAGCAGCTTGGGAGGGGGAACTAATGAAAAACTGTTTTTT.

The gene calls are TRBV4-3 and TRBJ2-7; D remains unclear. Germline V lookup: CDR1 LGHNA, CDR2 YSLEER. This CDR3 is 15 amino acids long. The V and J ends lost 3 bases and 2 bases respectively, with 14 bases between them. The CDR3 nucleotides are TGCGCCAGCAGCCAGAGCGACGGAGTGCCCTACGAGCAGTACTTC. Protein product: CASSQSDGVPYEQYF.

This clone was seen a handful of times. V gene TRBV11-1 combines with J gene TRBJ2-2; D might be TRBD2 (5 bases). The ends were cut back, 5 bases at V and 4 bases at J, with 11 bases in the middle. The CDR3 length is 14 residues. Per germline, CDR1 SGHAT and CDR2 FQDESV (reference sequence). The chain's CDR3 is CASSHRDGTGELFF. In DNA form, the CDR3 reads TGTGCCAGCAGCCATCGGGATGGCACCGGGGAGCTGTTTTTT.

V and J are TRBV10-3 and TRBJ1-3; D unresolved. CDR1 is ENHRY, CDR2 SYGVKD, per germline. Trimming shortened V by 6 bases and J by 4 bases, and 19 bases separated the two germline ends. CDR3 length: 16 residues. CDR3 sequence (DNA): TGTGCCATCAGCCCCTCTTTGAGGCTAGAGGGAAACACCATATATTTT. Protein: CAISPSLRLEGNTIYF.

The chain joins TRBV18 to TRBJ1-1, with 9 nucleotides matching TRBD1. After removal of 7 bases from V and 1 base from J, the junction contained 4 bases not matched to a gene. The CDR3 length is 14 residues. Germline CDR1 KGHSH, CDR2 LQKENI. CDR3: CASLQGAWNTEAFF. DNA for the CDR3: TGTGCCAGCTTACAGGGGGCTTGGAACACTGAAGCTTTCTTT.

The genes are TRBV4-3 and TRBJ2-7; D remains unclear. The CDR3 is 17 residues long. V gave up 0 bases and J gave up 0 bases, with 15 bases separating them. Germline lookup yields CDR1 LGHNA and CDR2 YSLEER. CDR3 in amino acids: CASSQDWSRISSYEQYF. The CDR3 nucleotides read TGCGCCAGCAGCCAAGATTGGTCGCGGATAAGCTCCTACGAGCAGTACTTC.

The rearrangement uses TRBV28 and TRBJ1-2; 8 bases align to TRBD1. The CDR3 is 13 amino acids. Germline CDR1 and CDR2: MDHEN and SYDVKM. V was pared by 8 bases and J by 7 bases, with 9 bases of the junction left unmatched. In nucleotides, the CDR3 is TGTGCCAGCCGAAACCCTACAGGGGGTGGCTACACCTTC. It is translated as CASRNPTGGGYTF.

This CDR3 reads CAWSLGVPDYEQYF. In DNA form, the CDR3 reads TGTGCCTGGAGTCTAGGGGTACCCGACTACGAGCAGTACTTC. This chain joins TRBV30 and TRBJ2-7, with D possibly being TRBD1 (5 bases). CDR3 length: 14 residues. Germline lookup yields CDR1 GTSNPN and CDR2 SVGIG (reference sequence). With 2 bases removed from V and 3 bases from J, the gap between germline ends came to 14 bases.

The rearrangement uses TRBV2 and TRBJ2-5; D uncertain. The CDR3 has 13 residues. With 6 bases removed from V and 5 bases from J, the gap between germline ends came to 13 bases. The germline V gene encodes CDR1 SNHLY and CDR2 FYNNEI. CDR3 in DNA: TGTGCCAGCAGGGGTGAGGTCGGCGAGACCCAGTACTTC. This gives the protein CASRGEVGETQYF.

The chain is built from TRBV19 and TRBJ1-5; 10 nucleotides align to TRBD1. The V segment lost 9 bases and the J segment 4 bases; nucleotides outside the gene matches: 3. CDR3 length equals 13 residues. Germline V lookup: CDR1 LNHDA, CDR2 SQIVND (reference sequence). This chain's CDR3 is CASLGQGNQPQHF. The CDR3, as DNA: TGTGCCAGCCTGGGACAGGGGAATCAGCCCCAGCATTTT.

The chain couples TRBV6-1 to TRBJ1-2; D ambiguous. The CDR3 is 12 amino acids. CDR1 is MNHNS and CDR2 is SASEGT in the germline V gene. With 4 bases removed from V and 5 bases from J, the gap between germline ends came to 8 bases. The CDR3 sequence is CASSVEVYGYTF. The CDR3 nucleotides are TGTGCCAGCAGTGTGGAGGTATATGGCTACACCTTC.

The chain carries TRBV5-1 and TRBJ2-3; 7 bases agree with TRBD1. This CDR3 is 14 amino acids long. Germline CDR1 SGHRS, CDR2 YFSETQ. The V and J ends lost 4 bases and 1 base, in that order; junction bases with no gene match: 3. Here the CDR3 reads CASSPGTGTDTQYF. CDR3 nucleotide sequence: TGCGCCAGCAGCCCGGGGACAGGCACAGATACGCAGTATTTT.

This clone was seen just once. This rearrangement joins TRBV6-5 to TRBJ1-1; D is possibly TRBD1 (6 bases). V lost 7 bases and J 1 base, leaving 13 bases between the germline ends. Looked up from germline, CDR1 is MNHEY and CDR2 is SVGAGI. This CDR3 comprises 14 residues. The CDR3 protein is CASNLQGSNTEAFF. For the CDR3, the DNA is TGTGCCAGCAATCTACAGGGATCGAACACTGAAGCTTTCTTT.